The 23 T cell receptor beta chains given below trace back to one sample, sequenced in a study of blood T cell repertoires in COVID-19. The method was immunoSEQ multiplex PCR; TCRdb's version includes in-frame clones alone and lacks a portion of them. The table lists 190,000 or so clones, about 86% of them singletons. What was sequenced was peripheral blood. Receptor source: a young woman who had recovered from COVID-19.

The chain combines TRBV4-3 with TRBJ1-1; 8 bases agree with TRBD1. Per germline, CDR1 LGHNA and CDR2 YSLEER. Losses at the gene ends were 0 bases for V and 5 bases for J; bases not matched to a gene: 11. The CDR3 runs 17 residues. The CDR3 sequence is CASSQDLFTGGNTEAFF. DNA of the CDR3: TGCGCCAGCAGCCAAGATCTATTCACAGGGGGTAATACTGAAGCTTTCTTT.

This sequence joins TRBV12-3 or TRBV12-4 and TRBJ2-2, with D hard to call. This CDR3 spans 11 amino acids. Trimming left V 8 bases short and J 8 bases short, with 9 bases between. The CDR3 DNA is TGTGCCAGCGCCGCGGAGGGGGAGCTGTTTTTT. It translates to CASAAEGELFF.

This clone came up once. The chain couples TRBV4-1 to TRBJ1-3; no firm D call. The CDR3 loop spans 13 amino acids. Trimming pared 0 bases from V and 4 bases from J, leaving 4 bases between. The germline V gene encodes CDR1 MGHRA and CDR2 YSYEKL. The CDR3 protein is CASSQDQGNTIYF. The CDR3 coding sequence is TGCGCCAGCAGCCAAGATCAGGGAAACACCATATATTTT.

This clone was seen once. This rearrangement joins TRBV5-4 to TRBJ2-7; TRBD2 aligns across 9 bases. With 4 bases clipped from V and 5 bases from J, the junction kept 4 bases outside the gene matches. The length of the CDR3 is 13 residues. CDR1 is SGHNT, CDR2 YYREEE, per germline (reference sequence). This chain's CDR3 is CASSRERGDEQYV. CDR3 nucleotides: TGTGCCAGCAGCCGCGAGCGGGGGGACGAGCAGTACGTC.

This chain connects TRBV18 to TRBJ2-1; 7 nucleotides line up with TRBD1. The CDR3 has 14 residues. The germline V gene has CDR1 KGHSH and CDR2 LQKENI. V was pared by 3 bases and J by 5 bases, with 4 bases of the junction left unmatched. Here the CDR3 reads CASSPLDRNNEQFF. DNA for the CDR3: TGTGCCAGCTCACCCTTGGACAGGAACAATGAGCAGTTCTTC.

This clone was observed once. The chain carries TRBV24-1 and TRBJ2-1; 9 nucleotides align to TRBD1. The trim removed 7 bases at V and 8 bases at J, leaving 5 bases unmatched. The CDR3 is 13 residues long. Germline V gene sequence: CDR1 KGHDR, CDR2 SFDVKD. The CDR3 nucleotides are TGTGCCACCAGCAGGGGACAGGGCCATGAGCAGTTCTTC. Its protein product is CATSRGQGHEQFF.

This chain links TRBV14 with TRBJ1-6; 10 nucleotides agree with TRBD1. After removal of 3 bases from V and 9 bases from J, the junction contained 5 bases not matched to a gene. The CDR3 spans 15 residues. Germline V lookup: CDR1 SGHDN, CDR2 FVKESK. The CDR3 DNA reads TGTGCCAGCAGCCACGACAGGGGGCGAGGTTCACCCCTCCACTTT. It translates to CASSHDRGRGSPLHF.

This chain links TRBV3-1 (or the pseudogene TRBV3-2) with TRBJ2-1; 8 nucleotides line up with TRBD1. Germline assignment: CDR1 LGHDT and CDR2 YNNKEL (reference sequence). Trimming took 8 bases from V and 10 from J; bases not matched to a gene: 13. CDR3 length: 14 amino acids. The CDR3 DNA follows: TGTGCCAGCGGGGGGACAGGCGCCCAACAGGAGCAGTTCTTC. It yields the protein CASGGTGAQQEQFF.

The chain employs TRBV6-2 or TRBV6-3 and TRBJ2-3; 9 nucleotides line up with TRBD2. The V gene end was trimmed by 4 bases and the J gene end by 3 bases; junction bases not matched to a gene: 8. The CDR3 spans 16 residues. Germline loops: CDR1 MNHEY, CDR2 SVGEGT. CDR3 in DNA: TGTGCCAGCAGTTTCACTAGCGGGCTCCTTACAGATACGCAGTATTTT. Protein: CASSFTSGLLTDTQYF.

This clone appeared once. V and J are TRBV9 and TRBJ2-2, with 10 bases lining up with TRBD2. With V trimmed by 7 bases and J by 8 bases, 8 bases remained unmatched. Germline assignment: CDR1 SGDLS and CDR2 YYNGEE. This CDR3 region has 14 residues. The CDR3 region has the DNA TGTGCCAGCTCCCCTAGCGGGAGTAAGGGGGAGCTGTTTTTT. This sequence encodes CASSPSGSKGELFF.

This clone was detected a few times. This CDR3 is CASSQDFYGGAQPQHF. CDR3 bases: TGTGCCAGCAGCCAAGATTTCTATGGGGGCGCCCAGCCCCAGCATTTT. The chain has TRBV3-1 (or the pseudogene TRBV3-2) and TRBJ1-5, with a possible D match to TRBD1 (6 bases). The CDR3 loop spans 16 amino acids. V was pared by 0 bases and J by 7 bases, with 16 bases between. Per the germline V gene, CDR1 is LGHDT and CDR2 is YNNKEL (reference sequence).

V is TRBV5-5 and J is TRBJ1-1; possible D gene TRBD1, 6 bases. Germline lookup yields CDR1 SGHKS and CDR2 YYEKEE (reference sequence). V lost 3 bases to trimming and J lost 5 bases, with 14 bases between them. The CDR3 length is 14 residues. CDR3: CASSSYRVNTEAFF. CDR3 sequence (DNA): TGTGCCAGCAGCTCGTACAGGGTAAATACTGAAGCTTTCTTT. Full variable domain (rest looked up from reference TRBV5-5 and TRBJ1-1): DAGVTQSPTHLIKTRGQQVTLRCSPISGHKSVSWYQQVLGQGPQFIFQYYEKEERGRGNFPDRFSARQFPNYSSELNVNALLLGDSALYLCASSSYRVNTEAFFGQGTRLTVV.

The rearrangement joins TRBV18 to TRBJ2-4; 7 bases fit TRBD2. V was clipped by 3 bases and J by 5 bases; unmatched bases: 7. The CDR3 contains 15 residues. Per the germline V gene, CDR1 is KGHSH and CDR2 is LQKENI. The CDR3 nucleotides read TGTGCCAGCTCACCGGCTAGCGGATTAGAAAACATTCAGTACTTC. Translated, it gives CASSPASGLENIQYF.

This clone occurred once. V usage is TRBV5-5 and J usage is TRBJ1-3; no firm D call. The CDR3 has 15 residues. Germline CDR1 reads SGHKS; CDR2 reads YYEKEE (reference sequence). The germline V and J ends were trimmed by 4 bases and 0 bases, with 11 bases remaining between them. DNA for the CDR3: TGTGCCAGCAGCCTCCTCCCAGACTCTGGAAACACCATATATTTT. Amino acid sequence: CASSLLPDSGNTIYF.

A word on this clone: This may be a read error: a much more frequent sequence differs by one nucleotide. The chain has TRBV6-2 or TRBV6-3 and TRBJ1-2; the match to TRBD1 covers 7 bases. The germline V gene has CDR1 MNHEY and CDR2 SVGEGT. With V trimmed by 4 bases and J by 2 bases, 1 base remained unmatched. The CDR3 has 13 amino acids. This CDR3 reads CASSLQGNYGYTF. CDR3 bases: TGTGCCAGCAGTTTACAGGGGAACTATGGCTACACCTTC.

V is TRBV5-1 and J is TRBJ1-3; 8 bases align to TRBD1. CDR1 SGHRS and CDR2 YFSETQ come from the germline V gene. The ends lost 5 bases at V and 4 bases at J; junction bases unmatched: 2. This CDR3 contains 13 residues. The CDR3, as DNA: TGCGCCAGCAGGCAGGGGGCCGGAAACACCATATATTTT. Translation gives CASRQGAGNTIYF.

The chain couples TRBV18 to TRBJ1-5; TRBD1 matches 9 bases. Germline V gene data show CDR1 as KGHSH and CDR2 as LQKENI. Trimming at V came to 0 bases and at J to 6 bases, leaving 3 bases not matched to a gene. The CDR3 loop spans 15 amino acids. This CDR3 is CASSPPQGALQPQHF. The CDR3 region has the DNA TGTGCCAGCTCACCACCACAGGGGGCCCTTCAGCCCCAGCATTTT.

This rearrangement joins TRBV28 to TRBJ1-5; D perhaps matches TRBD1 (5 bases). Germline V gene data show CDR1 as MDHEN and CDR2 as SYDVKM. This CDR3 is built from 14 residues. V was pared by 4 bases and J by 4 bases, with 11 bases between. The CDR3 region is CASSSDRQNQPQHF. The DNA of the CDR3 is TGTGCCAGCAGTTCAGATAGACAGAATCAGCCCCAGCATTTT.

The V and J genes are TRBV7-9 and TRBJ1-2; possibly TRBD1 for D (6 bases). The CDR3 spans 14 residues. Germline V CDR1 and CDR2: SEHNR, FQNEAQ (reference sequence). V dropped 6 bases and J dropped 7 bases, with 18 bases sitting between them. The CDR3 reads CASSLTGARSGYTF. The CDR3 DNA is TGTGCCAGCAGTTTGACAGGCGCCCGTTCTGGCTACACCTTC.

The rearrangement uses TRBV21-1 and TRBJ1-4; TRBD1 is taken as the D call from the table, unchecked against the DNA. TRBV21-1 is marked as a pseudogene. The CDR3 consists of 15 residues. CDR3 bases: TGTGCCAGCAGCAAAGGAACAGGAACTAATGAAAAACTGTTTTTT. Protein: CASSKGTGTNEKLFF.

The chain links TRBV19 to TRBJ2-3; TRBD1 is a possible D gene (5 bases). This CDR3 has 13 amino acids. Per germline, CDR1 LNHDA and CDR2 SQIVND (reference sequence). Trimming left V 3 bases short and J 4 bases short, with 8 bases between. The CDR3 bases are TGTGCCAGTAGTATTCTGGGGCCAGATACGCAGTATTTT. Its protein is CASSILGPDTQYF.

This sequence joins TRBV2 and TRBJ2-2, with 9 positions matching TRBD1. This CDR3 region has 14 residues. The trim removed 11 bases at V and 4 bases at J, leaving 8 bases unmatched. Germline CDR1 SNHLY, CDR2 FYNNEI. The CDR3 region is CACNRDRVTGELFF. CDR3 DNA sequence: TGTGCCTGCAACCGGGACAGGGTCACCGGGGAGCTGTTTTTT.

The chain links TRBV7-6 to TRBJ1-2; 7 bases agree with TRBD1. The germline gives CDR1 SGHVS, CDR2 FNYEAQ. The CDR3 spans 15 residues. V gave up 1 base and J gave up 4 bases; unmatched junction bases: 6. The DNA of the CDR3 is TGTGCCAGCAGCTTAGGAACAGGGGATCCCTATGGCTACACCTTC. The encoded protein is CASSLGTGDPYGYTF.